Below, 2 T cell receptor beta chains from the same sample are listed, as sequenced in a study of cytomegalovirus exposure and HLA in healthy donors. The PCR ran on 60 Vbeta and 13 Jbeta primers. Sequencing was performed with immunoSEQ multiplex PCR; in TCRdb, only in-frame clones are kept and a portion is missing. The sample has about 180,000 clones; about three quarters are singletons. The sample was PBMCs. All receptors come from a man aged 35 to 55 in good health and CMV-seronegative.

CDR3 amino acids: CATSRDIGTSGFNEQFF. The CDR3 DNA is TGTGCCACCAGCAGAGATATCGGAACTAGCGGGTTCAATGAGCAGTTCTTC. The chain has TRBV15 and TRBJ2-1; 9 positions match TRBD2. CDR3 length: 17 amino acids. The J segment lost 6 bases and the V segment lost 0 bases, leaving 9 bases of the junction unmatched. Germline lookup yields CDR1 LNHNV and CDR2 YYDKDF (reference sequence).

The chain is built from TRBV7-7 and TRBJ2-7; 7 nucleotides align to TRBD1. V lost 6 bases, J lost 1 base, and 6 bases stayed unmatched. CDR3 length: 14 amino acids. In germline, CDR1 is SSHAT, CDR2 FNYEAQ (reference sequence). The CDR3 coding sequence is TGTGCCAGCAGTCCCGGGACAGTGTCCTACGAGCAGTACTTC. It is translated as CASSPGTVSYEQYF.